These 5 T cell receptor beta chains came from one sample sequenced in a study of shared clonotypes between healthy human individuals. Sequencing used immunoSEQ multiplex PCR; TCRdb keeps in-frame clones, though not all of them. The sample has about 1,500,000 clones; roughly 96% are singletons. Material: naive CD4+ T cells sorted from blood. Indicated subset: CD45RA+ positively selected. The receptors derive from a man in his thirties or forties in good health.

The chain has TRBV7-9 and TRBJ2-5; a possible D gene is TRBD2 (6 bases). Germline CDR1 is SEHNR and CDR2 is FQNEAQ (reference sequence). The CDR3 has 14 residues. Between the trimmed V and J ends, which lost 2 bases and 5 bases, there was a span of 12 bases. CDR3 DNA sequence: TGTGCCAGCAGCTTACCGGAGGGCTTGGAGACCCAGTACTTC. Amino acid sequence: CASSLPEGLETQYF.

Notes on this clone: A junction boundary mismatches the germline segment, possibly from a read error. The chain links TRBV2 to TRBJ1-3; possibly TRBD1 for D (5 bases). There are 11 residues in the CDR3. Germline values: CDR1 SNHLY, CDR2 FYNNEI. The CDR3 loop is CASSSIAGTDF. The DNA of the CDR3 is TGTGCCAGCAGTTCGATAGCCGGGACGGACTTT. The variable domain in full, with the rest retrieved from reference TRBV2 and TRBJ1-3, is EPEVTQTPSHQVTQMGQEVILRCVPISNHLYFYWYRQILGQKVEFLVSFYNNEISEKSEIFDDQFSVERPDGSNFTLKIRSTKLEDSAMYFCASSSIAGTDFGEGSWLTVV.

V usage is TRBV29-1 and J usage is TRBJ2-5; possible D gene TRBD2, 6 bases. CDR1 SQVTM and CDR2 ANQGSEA come from the germline V gene. V dropped 6 bases and J dropped 2 bases, with 13 bases sitting between them. This CDR3 has 13 residues. In DNA, the CDR3 is TGCAGCGTCTCGAGCGGGCGTCAAGAGACCCAGTACTTC. Protein product: CSVSSGRQETQYF.

The rearrangement joins TRBV7-9 to TRBJ2-1; 9 bases line up with TRBD2. V was clipped by 5 bases and J by 4 bases; unmatched bases: 15. CDR3 length equals 18 residues. Germline-derived CDR1 and CDR2 are SEHNR and FQNEAQ (reference sequence). CDR3 sequence: CASSPSRPTSGGYNEQFF. The CDR3, as DNA: TGTGCCAGCAGCCCATCCCGACCGACTAGCGGAGGTTACAATGAGCAGTTCTTC.

This clone was seen a single time. Other DNA variants within this sample encode the same CDR3. The chain is built from TRBV18 and TRBJ2-1; the D is unclear. The length of the CDR3 is 11 residues. V was cut by 6 bases and J by 7 bases, with 7 bases left in between. The germline V gene encodes CDR1 KGHSH and CDR2 LQKENI. CDR3 sequence reads: CASSPANEQFF. CDR3 DNA: TGTGCCAGCTCGCCGGCAAATGAGCAGTTCTTC.